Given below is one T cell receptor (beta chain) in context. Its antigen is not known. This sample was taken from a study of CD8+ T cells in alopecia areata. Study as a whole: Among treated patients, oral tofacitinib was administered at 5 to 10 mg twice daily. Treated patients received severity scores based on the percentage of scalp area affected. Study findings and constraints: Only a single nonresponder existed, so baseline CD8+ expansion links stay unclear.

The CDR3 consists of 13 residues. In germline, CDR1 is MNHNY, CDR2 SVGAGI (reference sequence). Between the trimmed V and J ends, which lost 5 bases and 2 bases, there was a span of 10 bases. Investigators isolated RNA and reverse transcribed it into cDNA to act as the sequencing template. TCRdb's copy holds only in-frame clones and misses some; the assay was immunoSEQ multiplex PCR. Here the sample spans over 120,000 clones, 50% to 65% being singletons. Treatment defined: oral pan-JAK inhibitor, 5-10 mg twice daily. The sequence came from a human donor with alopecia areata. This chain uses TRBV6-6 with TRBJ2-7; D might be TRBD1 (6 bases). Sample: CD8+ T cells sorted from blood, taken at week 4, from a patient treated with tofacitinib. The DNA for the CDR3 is TGTGCCAGCAGTCAAGACAGGACCTACGAGCAGTACTTC. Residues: CASSQDRTYEQYF.